The 21 T cell receptor beta chains below all came from one sample that was sequenced in a study of chemoradiotherapy in HPV16-positive cancers. Produced via immunoSEQ multiplex PCR; TCRdb's table is partial and in-frame only. The sample contains under 50,000 clones, 76% of which appear only once. The source was blood, collected from a patient who underwent chemoradiotherapy. All receptors derive from a human donor with HPV-associated anogenital cancer.

The chain is built from TRBV19 and TRBJ2-2; D uncertain. This CDR3 is built from 12 residues. Germline loops: CDR1 LNHDA, CDR2 SQIVND (reference sequence). Trimming shortened V by 7 bases and J by 0 bases, and 3 bases separated the two germline ends. CDR3 region: CASISNTGELFF. The CDR3 nucleotides are TGTGCCAGTATTTCGAACACCGGGGAGCTGTTTTTT.

V usage is TRBV5-1 and J usage is TRBJ2-2; no definite D call. The V end lost 1 base, the J end lost 6 bases, and 10 bases lay between the germline ends. The CDR3 sequence is 14 residues long. In germline, CDR1 is SGHRS, CDR2 YFSETQ. The CDR3 sequence is CASSLTELAGELFF. CDR3 sequence (DNA): TGCGCCAGCAGCTTGACAGAATTAGCCGGGGAGCTGTTTTTT.

This clone was recorded a few times. This chain joins TRBV7-7 and TRBJ1-5, with D unclear. Trimming took 6 bases from V and 3 from J, leaving 12 bases between them. Per germline, CDR1 SSHAT and CDR2 FNYEAQ (reference sequence). CDR3 length: 14 residues. CDR3 loop: CASSPRTDNQPQHF. In DNA, the CDR3 is TGTGCCAGCAGTCCAAGGACGGACAATCAGCCCCAGCATTTT. Drawing the rest from reference TRBV7-7 and TRBJ1-5, the complete variable domain is GAGVSQSPRYKVTKRGQDVTLRCDPISSHATLYWYQQALGQGPEFLTYFNYEAQPDKSGLPSDRFSAERPEGSISTLTIQRTEQRDSAMYRCASSPRTDNQPQHFGDGTRLSIL.

CDR3 loop: CASSPRRSEEQYF. The CDR3 DNA is TGTGCCAGCTCACCACGTCGGTCGGAGGAGCAGTACTTC. The chain uses TRBV18 and TRBJ2-7; D is undetermined. The CDR3 sequence is 13 residues long. Germline loops: CDR1 KGHSH, CDR2 LQKENI. Trimming removed 1 base from V and 7 bases from J, with 11 bases in between.

This clone was picked up one time. The gene calls are TRBV4-1 and TRBJ1-1; tentative D call: TRBD1 (5 bases). The V end was cut by 0 bases, the J end by 6 bases, with 17 bases between. Germline V CDR1 and CDR2: MGHRA, YSYEKL. This CDR3 spans 16 amino acids. The CDR3 DNA sequence: TGCGCCAGCAGCCAAGAAGGAGGGGCGGCACTGTCTGAAGCTTTCTTT. This codes for CASSQEGGAALSEAFF.

This clone was counted only a few times. The chain links TRBV11-2 to TRBJ1-1; D not resolved. The CDR3 runs to 12 residues. Germline V gene sequence: CDR1 SGHAT, CDR2 FQNNGV. Trimming removed 3 bases at V and 3 bases at J, with 5 bases between. As DNA, the CDR3 is TGTGCCAGCAGCTTGTTGTACACTGAAGCTTTCTTT. Protein: CASSLLYTEAFF.

This chain links TRBV30 with TRBJ2-1; D perhaps matches TRBD2 (7 bases). CDR1 and CDR2 (germline): GTSNPN, SVGIG (reference sequence). V lost 1 base and J 3 bases, leaving 13 bases between the germline ends. This CDR3 contains 15 residues. In DNA, the CDR3 is TGTGCCTGGAGTGGGGGAGGGGGTGTCTACAATGAGCAGTTCTTC. Its protein product is CAWSGGGGVYNEQFF.

The chain employs TRBV7-3 and TRBJ2-1, with D possibly TRBD2 on 7 matching bases. Germline assignment: CDR1 SGHTA and CDR2 FQGTGA. V shed 3 bases and J shed 3 bases, with 12 bases lying between them. The CDR3 is made up of 15 amino acids. The CDR3 loop reads CASSLGGGRYNEQFF. The DNA for the CDR3 is TGTGCCAGCAGCTTGGGCGGGGGCCGCTACAATGAGCAGTTCTTC.

V and J are TRBV10-3 and TRBJ1-4; the D is unclear. Germline V CDR1 and CDR2: ENHRY, SYGVKD. V lost 0 bases and J 3 bases, leaving 11 bases between the germline ends. The CDR3 is made up of 16 amino acids. CDR3 nucleotide sequence: TGTGCCATCAGTGAGTCTCCCTGGATAGCTAATGAAAAACTGTTTTTT. This translates into CAISESPWIANEKLFF.

The J gene is TRBJ2-7, the V gene TRBV10-3; possibly TRBD1 for D (6 bases). In germline, CDR1 is ENHRY, CDR2 SYGVKD. V was pared by 6 bases and J by 3 bases, with 9 bases between. This CDR3 is 12 amino acids long. CDR3 in amino acids: CAIRQGGYEQYF. The CDR3 DNA is TGTGCCATCAGACAGGGTGGCTACGAGCAGTACTTC.

The chain has TRBV15 and TRBJ1-2; 8 bases line up with TRBD1. The junction had 23 bases not matched to a gene; V was cut back by 3 bases and J by 5 bases. The CDR3 has 20 residues. Germline-derived CDR1 and CDR2 are LNHNV and YYDKDF (reference sequence). CDR3 in amino acids: CATSSEDGLDGRRGRYGYTF. CDR3 DNA: TGTGCCACCAGCAGTGAGGATGGCCTGGACGGGCGCAGGGGGCGGTATGGCTACACCTTC.

This chain links TRBV7-8 with TRBJ1-3, with no clear D. V gave up 4 bases and J gave up 4 bases, with 11 bases separating them. The CDR3 has 14 residues. The germline V gene has CDR1 SGHVS and CDR2 FQNEAQ. In nucleotides, the CDR3 is TGTGCCAGCAGCTACCGGGGTTCCGGAAACACCATATATTTT. As protein: CASSYRGSGNTIYF.

The sample holds a few counts of this clone. CDR3 bases: TGTGCCAGCAGTTCGGGGAATCAGCCCCAGCATTTT. Translation gives CASSSGNQPQHF. The rearrangement joins TRBV7-9 to TRBJ1-5; no definite D call. CDR3 length equals 12 residues. Germline V gene sequence: CDR1 SEHNR, CDR2 FQNEAQ (reference sequence). Trimming took off 6 bases at V and 4 bases at J, with 7 bases between the two ends.

This clone was counted a single time. This chain links TRBV5-1 with TRBJ2-5; 14 nucleotides line up with TRBD2. The CDR3 runs to 15 residues. The germline CDR1 and CDR2 sequences are SGHRS and YFSETQ. V dropped 5 bases and J dropped 1; count of bases not matched to a gene: 1. The CDR3 DNA is TGCGCCAGCAGTGGGACTAGCGGGGGCCAAGAGACCCAGTACTTC. As protein: CASSGTSGGQETQYF.

The chain carries TRBV20-1 and TRBJ1-1; D is unclear. V dropped 3 bases and J dropped 7 bases, with 9 bases sitting between them. Germline-derived CDR1 and CDR2 are DFQATT and SNEGSKA (reference sequence). This CDR3 is built from 11 residues. The CDR3 here is CSASFRREAFF. The CDR3 DNA reads as TGCAGTGCTAGTTTCCGTCGTGAAGCTTTCTTT.

This clone was counted between two and nine times. The chain uses TRBV6-6 and TRBJ1-2, with a tentative D call TRBD1 (5 bases). The V gene lost 5 bases and the J gene lost 8 bases, with 15 bases spanning the gap. CDR1 MNHNY and CDR2 SVGAGI come from the germline V gene (reference sequence). CDR3 length: 13 amino acids. Here the CDR3 reads CASSTGTGLGYTF. The CDR3 region has the DNA TGTGCCAGCAGTACTGGGACCGGCCTGGGCTACACCTTC.

The chain has TRBV25-1 and TRBJ2-2, with a possible D match to TRBD1 (5 bases). Germline-derived CDR1 and CDR2 are MGHDK and SYGVNS. The V end lost 6 bases, the J end lost 1 base, and 12 bases lay between the germline ends. The CDR3 length is 15 residues. The CDR3 protein is CASSPARGNTGELFF. DNA for the CDR3: TGTGCCAGCAGCCCCGCTAGGGGGAACACCGGGGAGCTGTTTTTT.

The V gene is TRBV2, the J gene TRBJ2-7; 9 bases match TRBD1. CDR3 length: 14 amino acids. Germline CDR1 reads SNHLY; CDR2 reads FYNNEI. J was trimmed by 3 bases and V by 7 bases; bases with no gene match: 7. The CDR3 DNA sequence: TGTGCCAGCAATTCCGGGACAGGGTTCTACGAGCAGTACTTC. Its protein is CASNSGTGFYEQYF.

In its sample, this clone was seen a few times. For the CDR3, the DNA is TGTGCCTGGAGTGACGCCACTAATCAGCCCCAGCATTTT. This translates into CAWSDATNQPQHF. This chain joins TRBV30 and TRBJ1-5; D gene uncertain. Trimming left V 1 base short and J 4 bases short, with 8 bases between. Germline V CDR1 and CDR2: GTSNPN, SVGIG (reference sequence). CDR3 length equals 13 residues.

This clone has more than one count but fewer than ten. This rearrangement joins TRBV7-9 to TRBJ2-5; 8 bases align to TRBD2. The V segment lost 5 bases and the J segment 1 base; nucleotides outside the gene matches: 6. Per the germline V gene, CDR1 is SEHNR and CDR2 is FQNEAQ (reference sequence). The CDR3 sequence is 15 residues long. The CDR3 nucleotides are TGTGCCAGCAGCGCGGGAGGTAGCGGCCAAGAGACCCAGTACTTC. The encoded protein is CASSAGGSGQETQYF.

This chain links TRBV6-4 with TRBJ2-3; 9 bases fit TRBD2. Germline-derived CDR1 and CDR2 are MRHNA and SNTAGT. The CDR3 is made up of 16 amino acids. V gave up 4 bases and J gave up 2 bases; unmatched junction bases: 7. CDR3: CASSVAGTSPTDTQYF. In DNA, the CDR3 is TGTGCCAGCAGTGTGGCGGGGACTAGCCCCACAGATACGCAGTATTTT.